This TCR beta chain was recovered during a study of T cells expressing NK-cell markers. Across the study: With respect to HCMV, most of the eight sequenced donors were seropositive, and one was seronegative. The study, taken as a whole, reports: Dominant NKG2C+ clonotypes accounted for roughly 1.0-7.0% of CD8+ T cells in over 5 donors. A handful of donors showed these clonotypes also leading the CD3+CD56-NKG2C+ fraction.

CDR1 DFQATT and CDR2 SNEGSKA come from the germline V gene (reference sequence). The CDR3 loop spans 15 amino acids. In the case of this clonotype: Its target is unknown.

TCR beta cDNA was made by 5'RACE template switching with UMIs. TCRdb reworked the 5' RACE reads into one entry per CDR3 protein, no DNA. This table lists about 400,000 distinct CDR3 sequences. This clonotype was sampled from a woman aged 45-59 years in good health. Sequenced sample: blood T cells: a sorted CD56 or NKG2C T cell subset, CD4+ or CD8+ T cells, or bulk PBMC T cells (not recorded which). The chain uses TRBV20-1 and TRBJ2-3; TCRdb selects TRBD2, and the lack of DNA leaves this call unchecked. The CDR3: CSALHIAGATDTQYF.